The rows below give T cell receptor beta chains drawn from one sample of a study of T cells expressing NK-cell markers. TCRdb reprocessed the 5' RACE reads, with one entry per CDR3 protein and no DNA. The sample totals 500,000 to 700,000 distinct CDR3 sequences. The sequencing sample was made of blood T cells: a sorted CD56 or NKG2C T cell subset, CD4+ or CD8+ T cells, or bulk PBMC T cells (not recorded which). All receptors come from a man younger than 35 in good health. Both conserved end residues are part of each CDR3.

J gene | V gene | CDR3 protein
TRBJ1-1 | TRBV5-5 | CASSTPGALTTEAFF
TRBJ2-5 | TRBV27 | CASREQETQYF
TRBJ2-5 | TRBV19 | CASSKQGGQETQYF
TRBJ2-5 | TRBV6-5 | CASRPTGGVETQYF
TRBJ1-2 | TRBV20-1 | CSARDPVGRANYGYTF
TRBJ1-1 | TRBV20-1 | CSATGGGALVNTEAFF
TRBJ2-7 | TRBV15 | CATSMDRGFYEQYF
TRBJ1-2 | TRBV10-2 | CASSGDGGAYGYTF
TRBJ1-5 | TRBV6-5 | CASAGQKGQPQHF
TRBJ1-1 | TRBV2 | CASHWGITEAFF